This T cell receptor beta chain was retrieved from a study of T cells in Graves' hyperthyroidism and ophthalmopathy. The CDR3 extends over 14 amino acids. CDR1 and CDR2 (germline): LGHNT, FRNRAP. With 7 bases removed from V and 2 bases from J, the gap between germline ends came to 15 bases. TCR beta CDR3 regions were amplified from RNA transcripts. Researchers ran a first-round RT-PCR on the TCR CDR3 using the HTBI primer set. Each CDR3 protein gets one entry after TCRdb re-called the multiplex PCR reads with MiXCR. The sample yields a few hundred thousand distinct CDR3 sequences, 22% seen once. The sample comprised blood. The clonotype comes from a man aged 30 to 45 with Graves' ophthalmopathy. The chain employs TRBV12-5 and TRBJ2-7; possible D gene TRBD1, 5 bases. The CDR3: CASAPSGQTYEQYF. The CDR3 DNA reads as TGTGCTAGTGCCCCCTCAGGACAAACCTACGAGCAGTACTTC.